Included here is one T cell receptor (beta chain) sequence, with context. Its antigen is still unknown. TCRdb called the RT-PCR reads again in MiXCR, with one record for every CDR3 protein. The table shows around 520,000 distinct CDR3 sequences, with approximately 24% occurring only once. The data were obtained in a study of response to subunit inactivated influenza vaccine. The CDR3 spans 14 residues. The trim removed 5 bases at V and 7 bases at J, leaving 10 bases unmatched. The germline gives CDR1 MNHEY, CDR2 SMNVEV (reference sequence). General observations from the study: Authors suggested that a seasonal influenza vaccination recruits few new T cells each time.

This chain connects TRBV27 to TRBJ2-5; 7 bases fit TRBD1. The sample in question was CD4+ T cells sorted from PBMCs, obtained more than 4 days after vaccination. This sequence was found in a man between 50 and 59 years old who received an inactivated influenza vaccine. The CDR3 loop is CASSVDRTLGTQYF. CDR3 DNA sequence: TGTGCCAGCAGTGTGGACAGGACTTTAGGGACCCAGTACTTC.